One sample yielded the 10 T cell receptor beta chains listed below, sequenced in a study of human T cells and chemical hapten exposure. Time point indicated: pre-sensitization, week 0. Treatment: therapeutic diphenylcyclopropenone sensitization with weekly scalp DPC. TCRdb passed the RACE reads through MiXCR, listing each CDR3 protein once. The table has under 95,000 distinct CDR3 sequences, 8.5% seen once. Material: whole blood, obtained in connection with sensitization to the hapten diphenylcyclopropenone (DPC). These receptors originate from a man in his forties with alopecia areata. Some clones in this sample may be carry-over from other donors' samples.

This clonotype was seen many times. The rearrangement uses TRBV20-1 and TRBJ1-3, with TRBD1 as a possible D gene (6 bases). V was pared by 1 base and J by 4 bases, with 11 bases between. Looked up from germline, CDR1 is DFQATT and CDR2 is SNEGSKA (reference sequence). The CDR3 loop spans 14 amino acids. The CDR3, as DNA: TGCAGTGCTAGAGTGGAAACAGGGGGAAACACCATATATTTT. It encodes CSARVETGGNTIYF.

This clonotype was seen repeatedly, ten times or more. The V gene is TRBV7-3, the J gene TRBJ1-1; D is unclear. The germline V and J ends were trimmed by 2 bases and 0 bases, with 10 bases remaining between them. This CDR3 has 15 residues. CDR1 is SGHTA, CDR2 FQGTGA, per germline. This CDR3 reads CASSLAGPMNTEAFF. Here the CDR3 DNA reads TGTGCCAGCAGCTTAGCAGGACCCATGAACACTGAAGCTTTCTTT. The full variable domain, rest sourced from reference TRBV7-3 and TRBJ1-1, is GAGVSQTPSNKVTEKGKYVELRCDPISGHTALYWYRQSLGQGPEFLIYFQGTGAADDSGLPNDRFFAVRPEGSVSTLKIQRTERGDSAVYLCASSLAGPMNTEAFFGQGTRLTVV.

This clonotype was counted ten times or more. The chain recombines TRBV5-1 with TRBJ1-4, with TRBD1 as a possible D gene (6 bases). The CDR3 loop spans 15 amino acids. Germline loops: CDR1 SGHRS, CDR2 YFSETQ. V lost 0 bases to trimming and J lost 4 bases, with 10 bases between them. CDR3 sequence (DNA): TGCGCCAGCAGCTTGGGGGGGCCGAGTAATGAAAAACTGTTTTTT. Its protein product is CASSLGGPSNEKLFF.

This clonotype was seen a handful of times. The chain has TRBV12-3 or TRBV12-4 and TRBJ2-5, with 10 bases that match TRBD2. Germline trimming cut 4 bases from V and 6 bases from J; bases unmatched to any gene: 8. This CDR3 is built from 15 residues. CDR3 in amino acids: CASSSSRTSGKTQYF. CDR3 nucleotides: TGTGCCAGCAGTTCATCCCGGACTAGCGGCAAGACCCAGTACTTC.

The table lists this clonotype with a few counts. The gene calls are TRBV4-3 and TRBJ2-1, with TRBD2 as a possible D gene (6 bases). Germline values: CDR1 LGHNA, CDR2 YSLEER. Deletions cut 1 base from V and 6 bases from J, with 7 bases between. The CDR3 consists of 13 residues. The CDR3 is CASSQAGGNEQFF. The CDR3 nucleotides are TGCGCCAGCAGCCAAGCCGGGGGCAATGAGCAGTTCTTC.

This clonotype was seen a single time. A clone one base away is much larger, so this may be a read error. V usage is TRBV29-1 and J usage is TRBJ2-1; D uncertain. The CDR3 totals 11 residues. With 2 bases removed from V and 6 bases from J, the gap between germline ends came to 5 bases. CDR1 and CDR2 from the germline V gene are SQVTM and ANQGSEA. The CDR3 DNA is TGCAGCGTTGAAAGAGTCAATGAGCAGTTCTTC. This encodes CSVERVNEQFF.

This clonotype has a handful of counts. DNA for the CDR3: TGTGCCAGTAGTGTCGCCGGGCAGGGGGGACTAGCGAAGAACACCGGGGAGCTGTTTTTT. Protein: CASSVAGQGGLAKNTGELFF. The rearrangement uses TRBV19 and TRBJ2-2, with 10 bases matching TRBD2. The J segment lost 1 base and the V segment lost 5 bases, leaving 16 bases of the junction unmatched. The CDR3 totals 20 residues. Per the germline V gene, CDR1 is LNHDA and CDR2 is SQIVND (reference sequence).

This clonotype was seen only a few times. The V and J genes are TRBV19 and TRBJ1-5, with a possible D match to TRBD1 (5 bases). The CDR3 contains 14 residues. The V end was cut by 4 bases, the J end by 3 bases, with 10 bases between. The germline gives CDR1 LNHDA, CDR2 SQIVND (reference sequence). The CDR3 sequence is CASSTRQINQPQHF. The CDR3 region has the DNA TGTGCCAGTAGTACCCGACAGATCAATCAGCCCCAGCATTTT.

Ten or more counts support this clonotype. As DNA, the CDR3 is TGCGCCAGCAGCTTGGCAGGGGGAAGCATGAACACTGAAGCTTTCTTT. It translates to CASSLAGGSMNTEAFF. This chain uses TRBV5-1 with TRBJ1-1, with 7 bases identical to TRBD1. This CDR3 region has 16 residues. The J segment lost 0 bases and the V segment lost 0 bases, leaving 5 bases of the junction unmatched. CDR1 and CDR2 (germline): SGHRS, YFSETQ.

The chain carries TRBV4-2 and TRBJ1-5; D unclear. Germline-derived CDR1 and CDR2 are LGHNA and YNFKEQ. The CDR3 length is 15 residues. V was pared by 0 bases and J by 7 bases, with 13 bases between. CDR3 loop: CASSQDVSMNQPQHF. For the CDR3, the DNA is TGTGCCAGCAGCCAAGATGTATCCATGAACCAGCCCCAGCATTTT.